Shown below are 27 T cell receptor beta chains from a single sample sequenced in a study of blood T cells in healthy people across ages (dated by TCRdb to about 2015). The library relied on 5' RACE. For sequencing, an Illumina HiSeq 2500 was employed. A second PCR of roughly 7 to 11 cycles was performed with a sample-barcoded 5' primer and a J-beta primer mix. In-frame beta chains were kept once TCRdb had trimmed the public reads at Q25 with fastp and called clones with MiXCR. Under each unique CDR3 protein, matching rows form one entry showing the most common genes and DNA. Within this sample are 780,000 or so distinct CDR3 sequences, with around 25% of them counted one time only. The ten largest clones represent under 4% of the sample. These same records also appear under a second study, on T cells of mothers and their children.

The specimen sequenced was blood. These TCRs come from a boy between 10 and 17 years old in good health.

This clonotype was picked up a small number of times. As DNA, the CDR3 is TGTGCCAGCAGCGAGGGGGTCTTTGATCCAACTAATGAAAAACTGTTTTTT. Its protein product is CASSEGVFDPTNEKLFF. The chain combines TRBV11-2 with TRBJ1-4; TRBD1 is a possible D gene (6 bases). Per germline, CDR1 SGHAT and CDR2 FQNNGV. Trimming shortened V by 5 bases and J by 0 bases, and 16 bases separated the two germline ends. This CDR3 has 17 residues.

V is TRBV29-1 and J is TRBJ2-5; 10 bases fit TRBD2. This CDR3 has 13 amino acids. Germline CDR1 SQVTM, CDR2 ANQGSEA. The ends lost 6 bases at V and 4 bases at J; junction bases unmatched: 5. The CDR3 spells CSVGLAALETQYF. In nucleotides, the CDR3 is TGCAGCGTCGGACTAGCGGCCCTAGAGACCCAGTACTTC.

This rearrangement joins TRBV5-1 to TRBJ1-2, with TRBD1 as a possible D gene (6 bases). CDR1 is SGHRS and CDR2 is YFSETQ in the germline V gene. The CDR3 consists of 14 residues. V lost 6 bases, J lost 7 bases, and 19 bases lay in between. The CDR3 nucleotides read TGCGCCAGCACCGAGGGGGAAAACAGCTCTGGCTACACCTTC. It codes for CASTEGENSSGYTF.

The chain has TRBV12-3 or TRBV12-4 and TRBJ1-3; no clear D. This CDR3 contains 15 residues. Trimming removed 3 bases at V and 4 bases at J, with 13 bases between. In DNA form, the CDR3 reads TGTGCCAGCAGTTTTTCCTCAATTGGGGGAAACACCATATATTTT. Its translation is CASSFSSIGGNTIYF.

This clonotype showed up many times. The chain couples TRBV6-2 or TRBV6-3 to TRBJ1-2, with D unresolved. V was shortened by 5 bases and J by 7 bases, with 20 bases between the two germline ends. The CDR3 is made up of 15 amino acids. Germline-derived CDR1 and CDR2 are MNHEY and SVGEGT. The CDR3 DNA reads TGTGCCAGCAGTACGGTCAACGCTCCCGGCCGTGGCTACACCTTC. Protein product: CASSTVNAPGRGYTF.

This clonotype showed up just a few times. The chain joins TRBV7-2 to TRBJ2-3; the match to TRBD2 covers 14 bases. Germline CDR1 reads SGHTA; CDR2 reads FQGNSA. The CDR3 totals 16 residues. V lost 5 bases to trimming and J lost 5 bases; unmatched junction nucleotides: 6. CDR3: CASSLRLAGGEDTQYF. CDR3 DNA: TGTGCCAGCAGCCTAAGACTAGCGGGGGGGGAAGATACGCAGTATTTT.

The V gene is TRBV5-1, the J gene TRBJ1-1, with 7 positions matching TRBD1. After removal of 4 bases from V and 1 base from J, the junction contained 7 bases not matched to a gene. This CDR3 contains 15 residues. From germline, CDR1 is SGHRS and CDR2 YFSETQ. CDR3 nucleotides: TGCGCCAGCAGCGCCCCGGGACAGCGGAACACTGAAGCTTTCTTT. It encodes CASSAPGQRNTEAFF.

The CDR3 protein is CASSWGVLSYNEQFF. CDR3 nucleotides: TGTGCCAGCAGCTGGGGGGTCCTCTCCTACAATGAGCAGTTCTTC. The chain recombines TRBV28 with TRBJ2-1; TRBD2 might be the D (6 bases). The CDR3 is 15 residues long. Trimming removed 6 bases from V and 0 bases from J, with 12 bases in between. From germline, CDR1 is MDHEN and CDR2 SYDVKM.

The rearrangement joins TRBV7-2 to TRBJ2-7; the D gene is possibly TRBD1 (7 bases). This CDR3 is built from 12 residues. Between the trimmed V and J ends, which lost 5 bases and 5 bases, there was a span of 10 bases. CDR1 is SGHTA and CDR2 is FQGNSA in the germline V gene. In DNA form, the CDR3 reads TGTGCCAGCAGCGGCAGGGGGGACGAGCAGTACTTC. Its protein product is CASSGRGDEQYF.

V is TRBV15 and J is TRBJ1-4, with TRBD1 as a possible D gene (5 bases). The CDR3 is made up of 16 amino acids. V was cut by 0 bases and J by 3 bases, with 11 bases left in between. The germline gives CDR1 LNHNV, CDR2 YYDKDF (reference sequence). The CDR3 DNA is TGTGCCACCAGCAGAGATATCGGGGGAGCTAATGAAAAACTGTTTTTT. It is translated as CATSRDIGGANEKLFF.

The chain couples TRBV19 to TRBJ1-5, with TRBD1 identical over 7 bases. This CDR3 contains 15 residues. V gave up 3 bases and J gave up 2 bases; unmatched junction bases: 4. Germline CDR1 reads LNHDA; CDR2 reads SQIVND (reference sequence). The CDR3 coding sequence is TGTGCCAGTAGTATGACAGGGAGCGGCAATCAGCCCCAGCATTTT. This codes for CASSMTGSGNQPQHF.

This clonotype was counted a few times. The chain recombines TRBV2 with TRBJ1-1; weak D call: TRBD1 (5 bases). This CDR3 comprises 15 residues. Germline V gene data show CDR1 as SNHLY and CDR2 as FYNNEI. Trimming shortened V by 5 bases and J by 0 bases, and 13 bases separated the two germline ends. The CDR3, as DNA: TGTGCCAGCAGTCGGCTGGGGACGGTGAACACTGAAGCTTTCTTT. As protein: CASSRLGTVNTEAFF.

The chain carries TRBV6-2 or TRBV6-3 and TRBJ1-3; D unclear. The CDR3 consists of 17 residues. V was shortened by 5 bases and J by 1 base, with 18 bases between the two germline ends. The germline V gene has CDR1 MNHEY and CDR2 SVGEGT. CDR3 bases: TGTGCCAGCAGTACTACGGAGTATGGAGGATCTGGAAACACCATATATTTT. Translated, it gives CASSTTEYGGSGNTIYF.

The CDR3 DNA reads TGTGCCAGCAGTTACAAGGGAGGAGGACTGTTTTTT. This translates into CASSYKGGGLFF. V usage is TRBV12-3 or TRBV12-4 and J usage is TRBJ1-4; no reliable D call. The CDR3 is 12 amino acids. The V and J ends lost 4 bases and 13 bases respectively, with 13 bases between them.

V and J are TRBV20-1 and TRBJ1-5, with 10 bases aligning to TRBD1. The J segment lost 3 bases and the V segment lost 5 bases, leaving 10 bases of the junction unmatched. CDR3 length: 16 amino acids. Per germline, CDR1 DFQATT and CDR2 SNEGSKA (reference sequence). The chain's CDR3 is CSAPLMDRGNNQPQHF. The CDR3 bases are TGCAGTGCTCCCCTAATGGACAGGGGGAACAATCAGCCCCAGCATTTT.

This clonotype occurred a few times. V is TRBV20-1 and J is TRBJ2-5, with 9 bases that match TRBD2. Gene TRBJ2-1 matches the end of the DNA better, so the J call may be wrong. Germline V gene lookup returns CDR1 DFQATT and CDR2 SNEGSKA (reference sequence). This CDR3 comprises 17 residues. CDR3 sequence reads: CSARGVRGGAVLDEQFF. The DNA of the CDR3 is TGCAGTGCTAGAGGGGTCCGCGGGGGGGCGGTACTTGATGAGCAGTTCTTC.

The chain is built from TRBV7-8 and TRBJ2-5; TRBD2 aligns across 8 bases. The length of the CDR3 is 17 residues. Germline loops: CDR1 SGHVS, CDR2 FQNEAQ. The J segment lost 2 bases and the V segment lost 2 bases, leaving 10 bases of the junction unmatched. The DNA of the CDR3 is TGTGCCAGCAGCTTAACGGTTTTGGGACTAGGACAAGAGACCCAGTACTTC. Protein: CASSLTVLGLGQETQYF. Full variable domain (missing parts from reference TRBV7-8 and TRBJ2-5): GAGVSQSPRYKVAKRGQDVALRCDPISGHVSLFWYQQALGQGPEFLTYFQNEAQLDKSGLPSDRFFAERPEGSVSTLKIQRTQQEDSAVYLCASSLTVLGLGQETQYFGPGTRLLVL.

This chain connects TRBV9 to TRBJ2-5; 9 nucleotides line up with TRBD1. V lost 3 bases to trimming and J lost 7 bases; unmatched junction nucleotides: 4. The CDR3 has 13 residues. Germline CDR1 reads SGDLS; CDR2 reads YYNGEE. CDR3 nucleotide sequence: TGTGCCAGCAGCGGGACAGGGGTTGGGACCCAGTACTTC. Amino acid sequence: CASSGTGVGTQYF.

There are a few counts of this clonotype. One end of the junction varies from germline; a read error may be responsible. V usage is TRBV20-1 and J usage is TRBJ1-2; D is unresolved. Germline CDR1 DFQATT, CDR2 SNEGSKA (reference sequence). CDR3 length: 18 amino acids. CDR3 sequence reads: CSARAQQDRALYASLGRF. CDR3 DNA sequence: TGCAGTGCTAGAGCTCAGCAGGACCGAGCCCTTTACGCTTCCTTGGGCCGCTTC.

The J gene is TRBJ2-1, the V gene TRBV14; maybe TRBD1 (6 bases). The CDR3 loop spans 15 amino acids. Between the trimmed V and J ends, which lost 4 bases and 3 bases, there was a span of 13 bases. The germline gives CDR1 SGHDN, CDR2 FVKESK. The CDR3 DNA is TGTGCCAGCAGCCGCAATCAGGGGTTCTACAATGAGCAGTTCTTC. Its translation: CASSRNQGFYNEQFF. The full variable domain, in which reference TRBV14 and TRBJ2-1 provide the parts outside the CDR3, is EAGVTQFPSHSVIEKGQTVTLRCDPISGHDNLYWYRRVMGKEIKFLLHFVKESKQDESGMPNNRFLAERTGGTYSTLKVQPAELEDSGVYFCASSRNQGFYNEQFFGPGTRLTVL.

There are a few counts of this clonotype. The chain carries TRBV25-1 and TRBJ2-3, with D perhaps matching TRBD2 (5 bases). Trimming stripped 8 bases from V and 3 bases from J, with 15 bases between. The CDR3 runs 14 residues. Germline CDR1 is MGHDK and CDR2 is SYGVNS. CDR3 protein: CASRGVEGTDTQYF. As DNA, the CDR3 is TGTGCCAGCCGAGGCGTCGAGGGAACAGATACGCAGTATTTT.

The J gene is TRBJ1-2, the V gene TRBV4-1; D ambiguous. Looked up from germline, CDR1 is MGHRA and CDR2 is YSYEKL. Trimming shortened V by 3 bases and J by 0 bases, and 11 bases separated the two germline ends. This CDR3 has 15 residues. This CDR3 is CASSQEILANYGYTF. Here the CDR3 DNA reads TGCGCCAGCAGCCAGGAAATTTTAGCTAACTATGGCTACACCTTC.

The chain recombines TRBV11-2 with TRBJ2-2, with D perhaps matching TRBD1 (6 bases). In germline, CDR1 is SGHAT, CDR2 FQNNGV. V was clipped by 4 bases and J by 6 bases, with 24 bases between them. The CDR3 is made up of 18 amino acids. In DNA, the CDR3 is TGTGCCAGCAGCTACCCATCGGTACAGGGCCTGGTGGCCGGGGAGCTGTTTTTT. Residues: CASSYPSVQGLVAGELFF.

There are a few counts of this clonotype. This rearrangement joins TRBV20-1 to TRBJ2-5; 12 bases map to TRBD2. The J call is in doubt because the DNA end fits TRBJ2-7 better. Per the germline V gene, CDR1 is DFQATT and CDR2 is SNEGSKA (reference sequence). The CDR3 loop spans 15 amino acids. The CDR3 DNA follows: TGCAGTGCTAGTCCCGGACTAGCGGGGACCTACGAGCAGTACTTC. It codes for CSASPGLAGTYEQYF.

The rearrangement uses TRBV3-1 and TRBJ2-4, with 9 bases lining up with TRBD2. V shed 0 bases and J 7 bases; nucleotides not matched to a gene: 10. Germline V gives CDR1 LGHDT, CDR2 YNNKEL (reference sequence). CDR3 length equals 17 residues. The CDR3 DNA follows: TGTGCCAGCAGCCAAGATCAGACTAGCGGTTTGGGGAACATTCAGTACTTC. It encodes CASSQDQTSGLGNIQYF.

This clonotype was counted between two and nine times. The chain recombines TRBV2 with TRBJ2-5; possible D gene TRBD2, 6 bases. The length of the CDR3 is 13 residues. V was cut by 6 bases and J by 4 bases, with 12 bases left in between. Germline CDR1 is SNHLY and CDR2 is FYNNEI. CDR3 sequence (DNA): TGTGCCAGCAGGTCAGGAGGGAGAGAGACCCAGTACTTC. This encodes CASRSGGRETQYF.

V gene TRBV20-1 combines with J gene TRBJ2-5; tentative D call: TRBD2 (5 bases). Trimming stripped 3 bases from V and 4 bases from J, with 9 bases between. This CDR3 has 12 residues. Germline V gene lookup returns CDR1 DFQATT and CDR2 SNEGSKA (reference sequence). Written as DNA, the CDR3 is TGCAGTGCTAGGGACTGGGGAGAGACCCAGTACTTC. It yields the protein CSARDWGETQYF.